The 5 T cell receptor beta chains below were found in one sample sequenced in a study of metastatic and nonmetastatic thyroid tumors. Before thyroid surgery, none of the patients had received any treatment. TCRdb re-processed the PCR reads through MiXCR. The sample yields approximately 7,000 clones, around two fifths seen once. Sequenced: tumor tissue. Source of these receptors: a female donor with papillary thyroid cancer or a benign thyroid nodule (not recorded which). Some clones in this sample may be carry-over from other donors' samples.

This chain joins TRBV5-4 and TRBJ2-7, with D hard to call. Germline assignment: CDR1 SGHNT and CDR2 YYREEE (reference sequence). Trimming cost V 1 base and J 7 bases, with 30 bases left between them. The CDR3 sequence is 19 residues long. The CDR3 region is CASSLPTRAFEPKLGEQYF. The CDR3 DNA reads TGTGCCAGCAGCTTGCCCACAAGAGCGTTTGAGCCCAAGCTGGGTGAGCAGTACTTC.

Only one count was recorded for this clone. The rearrangement joins TRBV6-5 to TRBJ2-3, with D unclear. CDR3 length: 14 residues. Per germline, CDR1 MNHEY and CDR2 SVGAGI. Between the trimmed V and J ends, which lost 5 bases and 2 bases, there was a span of 11 bases. The CDR3: CASSHTTLTDTQYF. CDR3 nucleotides: TGTGCCAGCAGTCACACGACGCTCACAGATACGCAGTATTTT.

The rearrangement uses TRBV20-1 and TRBJ1-4; 11 positions agree with TRBD1. V gave up 6 bases and J gave up 4 bases; unmatched junction bases: 10. Germline values: CDR1 DFQATT, CDR2 SNEGSKA (reference sequence). This CDR3 has 16 residues. The CDR3 here is CSADPGTGGYNEKLFF. In DNA form, the CDR3 reads TGCAGTGCCGACCCCGGGACAGGGGGATATAATGAAAAACTGTTTTTT.

The chain uses TRBV6-1 and TRBJ2-5; 7 positions match TRBD2. This CDR3 has 15 amino acids. Germline trimming cut 3 bases from V and 1 base from J; bases unmatched to any gene: 5. The germline CDR1 and CDR2 sequences are MNHNS and SASEGT. CDR3 in DNA: TGTGCCAGCAGTGACTTAGCGGGCCTCCAAGAGACCCAGTACTTC. It specifies CASSDLAGLQETQYF.

This clone appeared a single time. The chain links TRBV18 to TRBJ2-2; 8 bases match TRBD1. Germline values: CDR1 KGHSH, CDR2 LQKENI. This CDR3 is built from 16 residues. V lost 3 bases and J lost 6; bases outside the gene matches: 9. CDR3 nucleotide sequence: TGTGCCAGCTCACCTACCGGACAGGGTGTTTCCGGGGAGCTGTTTTTT. This codes for CASSPTGQGVSGELFF.